A few counts support the clone carrying this T cell receptor beta chain. Produced via immunoSEQ multiplex PCR; TCRdb's table is partial and in-frame only. Of 200,000 to 250,000 clones detected, more than 65% appear once; the ten largest clones hold 3.6%. This sample is part of a study of blood T cell repertoires in COVID-19. The overall study: The United States, Italy and Spain provided the acute and convalescent COVID-19 samples. T cells, B-cell-depleted T cells, or PBMCs provided the cDNA or gDNA that served as material.

CDR3 length: 17 amino acids. V gave up 1 base and J gave up 8 bases, with 18 bases separating them. Per germline, CDR1 SGHTA and CDR2 FQGNSA. This chain joins TRBV7-2 and TRBJ1-6; tentatively, D is TRBD1 (5 bases). Specimen: peripheral blood. This clonotype was obtained from a woman of 80 years or more with acute or convalescent COVID-19. CDR3 protein: CASSLERRGRGDSPLHF. The DNA for the CDR3 is TGTGCCAGCAGCTTAGAACGGAGGGGACGAGGGGATTCACCCCTCCACTTT.